This TCR beta chain was obtained from a study of blood T cell repertoires in COVID-19. Study overall: PBMCs, B-cell-depleted T cells, or T cells provided the cDNA or gDNA that made up the material.

In the authors' methods: Researchers report that nucleated cell counts were estimated from reference gene primer amplification. Assay: immunoSEQ multiplex PCR; the TCRdb copy retains only in-frame clones and omits some. V and J calls and clone size follow that table, whereas D and trimming were derived from the DNA. The data hold 200,000 to 250,000 clones, with approximately 86% observed a single time. Germline V lookup: CDR1 SGHTA, CDR2 FQGNSA. V was shortened by 5 bases and J by 0 bases, with 14 bases between the two germline ends. The CDR3 has 16 residues. Living in roughly 25 US areas, the participants were between 18 and 89 years of age. Assignments of participants to cohorts depended upon their own reported clinical history.

The chain is built from TRBV7-2 and TRBJ2-1; a possible D gene is TRBD2 (5 bases). This receptor was identified in a woman aged 45-60 years with acute COVID-19. Sequencing was done on a sample of PBMCs or T cells enriched from blood (not recorded which). CDR3 in amino acids: CASSPQTGSSYNEQFF. The CDR3 DNA is TGTGCCAGCAGCCCGCAAACGGGGAGCTCCTACAATGAGCAGTTCTTC. The full variable domain, with the rest looked up from reference TRBV7-2 and TRBJ2-1, is GAGVSQSPSNKVTEKGKDVELRCDPISGHTALYWYRQSLGQGLEFLIYFQGNSAPDKSGLPSDRFSAERTGGSVSTLTIQRTQQEDSAVYLCASSPQTGSSYNEQFFGPGTRLTVL.